The present entry profiles one TCR beta chain with its context. What it recognizes is unknown. Each CDR3 protein is one row after TCRdb ran MiXCR on the 5' RACE reads. The sample has about 5,900 distinct CDR3 sequences, roughly 71% seen once; the top ten hold roughly 3.8%. CD4+CD45RO+CD25- cells were isolated as memory CD4+ T cells. Study conclusions and caveats: The larger-cohort validation was restricted to a single TCR beta V-J rearrangement rather than whole repertoires. Tumor memory CD4+ T cell TCR gene usage was found to cluster with blood and lymph node memory CD4+ cells and with lymph node naive CD4+ cells.

The germline CDR1 and CDR2 sequences are SGHDT and YYEEEE. V was pared by 3 bases and J by 4 bases, with 13 bases between. The CDR3 loop spans 14 amino acids. The sample taken for sequencing was memory CD4+ T cells sorted from a lymph node. This sample's subset: memory CD4+ T cells, CD4+CD45RO+CD25-. This receptor was identified in a female donor with breast cancer. This chain links TRBV5-6 with TRBJ1-2; D may be TRBD1 (6 bases). Here the CDR3 DNA reads TGTGCCAGCAGCTCCTTCACAGGGACCTATGGCTACACCTTC. Its protein product is CASSSFTGTYGYTF. The complete variable domain, with remaining parts taken from reference TRBV5-6 and TRBJ1-2, reads DAGVTQSPTHLIKTRGQQVTLRCSPKSGHDTVSWYQQALGQGPQFIFQYYEEEERQRGNFPDRFSGHQFPNYSSELNVNALLLGDSALYLCASSSFTGTYGYTFGSGTRLTVV.